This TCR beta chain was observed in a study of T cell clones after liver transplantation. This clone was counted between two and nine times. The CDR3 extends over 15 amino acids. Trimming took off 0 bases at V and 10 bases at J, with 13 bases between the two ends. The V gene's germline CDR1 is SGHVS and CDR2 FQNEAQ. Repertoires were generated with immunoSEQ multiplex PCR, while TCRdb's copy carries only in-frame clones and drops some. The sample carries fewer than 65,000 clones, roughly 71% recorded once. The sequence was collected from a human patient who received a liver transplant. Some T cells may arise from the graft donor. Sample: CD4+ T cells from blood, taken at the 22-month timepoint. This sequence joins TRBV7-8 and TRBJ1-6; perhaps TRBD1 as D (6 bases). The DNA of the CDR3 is TGTGCCAGCAGCTTAGCAGGCAGGGGAAGGTCACCCCTCCACTTT. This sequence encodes CASSLAGRGRSPLHF.